The sequence of this TCR beta chain was determined in a study of response to subunit inactivated influenza vaccine listed by TCRdb under 2018. Regarding the complete study: To follow how T cells responded to a trivalent subunit inactivated influenza vaccine, the researchers relied on deep quantitative profiling of the T cell receptor repertoire.

Worth noting for this clonotype: It has no known antigen specificity. Per-base quality was not reported, and no clone a single base away is much larger than it.

The CDR3 numbers 13 residues from cysteine through phenylalanine. The retained sequence is limited to the CDR3, 39 bases, with the frame set at the first base. From the germline V gene, CDR1 is KGHSH and CDR2 is LQKENI. The germline ends are 13 bases apart after V is trimmed by 1 base and J by 9 bases. To prepare the library, RT-PCR was applied. For sequencing, an Illumina HiSeq 2500 was employed. TCRdb passed the public sequencing reads through fastp at Q25 and MiXCR, retaining productive beta sequences. Rows with one shared CDR3 protein collapse into an entry with the most common genes and DNA. The sample yields more than 700,000 distinct CDR3 sequences; less than 25% were counted once. 9.5% to 13% of the sample is in the top ten clones. What the research found in general, with its limitations: According to the authors, only a limited number of new T cells may be recruited by each seasonal influenza vaccination.

The origin of this receptor is a man aged 45-65 years who received an inactivated influenza vaccine. Donor details come from another sample of the same person, matched by shared clones. The V and J segments used are TRBV18 and TRBJ2-7; TRBD2 is a weak D gene call, 5 bases matching. The sample was PBMCs from blood, taken about 5 days after vaccination. The DNA sequence reads TGTGCCAGCTCACCACAAGAGGGTTCTGGGCAGTACTTC. It codes for CASSPQEGSGQYF.